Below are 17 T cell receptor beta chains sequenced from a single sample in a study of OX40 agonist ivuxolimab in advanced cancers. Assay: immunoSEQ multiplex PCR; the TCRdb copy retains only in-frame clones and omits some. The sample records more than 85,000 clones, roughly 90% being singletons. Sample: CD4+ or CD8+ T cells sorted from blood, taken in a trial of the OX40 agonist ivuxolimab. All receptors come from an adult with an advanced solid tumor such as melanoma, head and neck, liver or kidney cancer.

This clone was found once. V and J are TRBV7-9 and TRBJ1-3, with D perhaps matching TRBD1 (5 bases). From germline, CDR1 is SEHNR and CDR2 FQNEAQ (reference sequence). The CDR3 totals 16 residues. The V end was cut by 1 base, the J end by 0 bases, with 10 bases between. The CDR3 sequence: CASSLGGTGSGNTIYF. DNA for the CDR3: TGTGCCAGCAGCTTAGGCGGGACGGGCTCTGGAAACACCATATATTTT.

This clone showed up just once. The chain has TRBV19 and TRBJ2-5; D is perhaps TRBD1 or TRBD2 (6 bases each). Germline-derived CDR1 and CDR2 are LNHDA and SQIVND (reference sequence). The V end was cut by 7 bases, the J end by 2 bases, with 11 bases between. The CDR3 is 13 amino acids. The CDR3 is CASTKGGQETQYF. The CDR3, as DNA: TGTGCCAGTACCAAGGGGGGACAAGAGACCCAGTACTTC.

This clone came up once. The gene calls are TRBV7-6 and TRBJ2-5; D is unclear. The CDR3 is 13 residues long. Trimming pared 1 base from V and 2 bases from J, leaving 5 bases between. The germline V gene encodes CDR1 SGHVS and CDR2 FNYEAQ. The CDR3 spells CASSLVSQETQYF. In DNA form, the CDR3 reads TGTGCCAGCAGCTTAGTCTCTCAAGAGACCCAGTACTTC. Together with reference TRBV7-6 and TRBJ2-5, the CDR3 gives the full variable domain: GAGVSQSPRYKVTKRGQDVALRCDPISGHVSLYWYRQALGQGPEFLTYFNYEAQQDKSGLPNDRFSAERPEGSISTLTIQRTEQRDSAMYRCASSLVSQETQYFGPGTRLLVL.

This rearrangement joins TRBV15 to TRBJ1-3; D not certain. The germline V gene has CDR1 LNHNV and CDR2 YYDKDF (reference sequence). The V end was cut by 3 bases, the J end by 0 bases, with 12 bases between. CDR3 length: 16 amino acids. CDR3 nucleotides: TGTGCCACCAGCAGCCCCGGGAGATCCTCTGGAAACACCATATATTTT. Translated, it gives CATSSPGRSSGNTIYF.

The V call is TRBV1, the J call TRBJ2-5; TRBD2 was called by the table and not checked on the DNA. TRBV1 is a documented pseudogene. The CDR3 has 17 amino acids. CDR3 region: CTSSQDSELAGVKTQYF. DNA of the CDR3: TGCACCAGCAGCCAAGATTCTGAACTAGCGGGAGTAAAGACCCAGTACTTC.

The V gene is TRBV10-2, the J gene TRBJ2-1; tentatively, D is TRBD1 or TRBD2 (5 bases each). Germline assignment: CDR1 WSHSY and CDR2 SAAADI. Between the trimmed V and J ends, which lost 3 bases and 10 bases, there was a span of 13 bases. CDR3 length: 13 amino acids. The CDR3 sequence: CASSEGTPGEQFF. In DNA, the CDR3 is TGCGCCAGCAGTGAAGGGACCCCCGGAGAGCAGTTCTTC.

The CDR3: CASSMLLTSEQFF. CDR3 DNA sequence: TGTGCCAGTAGTATGCTACTTACCTCTGAGCAGTTCTTC. The chain carries TRBV19 and TRBJ2-1; the D is unclear. The CDR3 loop spans 13 amino acids. The V gene lost 3 bases and the J gene lost 9 bases, with 12 bases spanning the gap. Germline V gene data show CDR1 as LNHDA and CDR2 as SQIVND (reference sequence).

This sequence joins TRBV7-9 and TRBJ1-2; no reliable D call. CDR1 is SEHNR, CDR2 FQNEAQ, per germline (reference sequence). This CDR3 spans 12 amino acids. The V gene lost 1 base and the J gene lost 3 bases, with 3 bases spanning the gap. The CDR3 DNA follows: TGTGCCAGCAGCTTAGGGCACTATGGCTACACCTTC. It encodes CASSLGHYGYTF.

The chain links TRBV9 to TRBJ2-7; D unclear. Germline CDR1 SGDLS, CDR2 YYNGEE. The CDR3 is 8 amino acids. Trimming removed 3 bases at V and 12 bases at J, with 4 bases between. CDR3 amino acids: CASSDGYF. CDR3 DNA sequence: TGTGCCAGCAGCGATGGGTACTTC.

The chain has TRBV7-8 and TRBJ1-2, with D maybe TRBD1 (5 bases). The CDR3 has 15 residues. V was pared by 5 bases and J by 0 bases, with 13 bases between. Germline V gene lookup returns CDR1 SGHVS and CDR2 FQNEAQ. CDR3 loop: CASSTNQGSNYGYTF. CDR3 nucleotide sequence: TGTGCCAGCAGCACAAATCAGGGATCTAACTATGGCTACACCTTC.

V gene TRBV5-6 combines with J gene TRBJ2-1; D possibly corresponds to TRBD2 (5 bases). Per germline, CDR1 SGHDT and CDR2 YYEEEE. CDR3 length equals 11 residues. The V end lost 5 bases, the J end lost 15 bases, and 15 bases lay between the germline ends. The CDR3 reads CASSWTEGPFF. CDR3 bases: TGTGCCAGCAGTTGGACTGAAGGCCCGTTCTTC.

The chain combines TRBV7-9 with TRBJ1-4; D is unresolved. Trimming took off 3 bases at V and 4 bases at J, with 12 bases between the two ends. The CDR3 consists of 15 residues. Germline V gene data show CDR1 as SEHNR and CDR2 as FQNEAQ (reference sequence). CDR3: CASSFGAGRNEKLFF. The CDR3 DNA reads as TGTGCCAGCAGCTTTGGTGCAGGTCGTAATGAAAAACTGTTTTTT.

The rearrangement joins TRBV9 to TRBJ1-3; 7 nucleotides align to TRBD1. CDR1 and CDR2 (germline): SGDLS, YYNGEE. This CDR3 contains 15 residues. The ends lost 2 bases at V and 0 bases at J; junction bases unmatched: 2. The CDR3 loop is CASSVRDSSGNTIYF. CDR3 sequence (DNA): TGTGCCAGCAGCGTCCGGGACAGCTCTGGAAACACCATATATTTT. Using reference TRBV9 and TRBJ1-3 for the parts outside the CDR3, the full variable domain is DSGVTQTPKHLITATGQRVTLRCSPRSGDLSVYWYQQSLDQGLQFLIQYYNGEERAKGNILERFSAQQFPDLHSELNLSSLELGDSALYFCASSVRDSSGNTIYFGEGSWLTVV.

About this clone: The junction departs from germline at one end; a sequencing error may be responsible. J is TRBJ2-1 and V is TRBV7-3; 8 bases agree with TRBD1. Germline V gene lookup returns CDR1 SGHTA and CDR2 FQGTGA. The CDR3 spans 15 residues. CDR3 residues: CASSVTGGSYNEQFF. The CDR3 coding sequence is TGTGCCAGCAGCGTAACAGGGGGCTCCTACAATGAGCAGTTCTTC.

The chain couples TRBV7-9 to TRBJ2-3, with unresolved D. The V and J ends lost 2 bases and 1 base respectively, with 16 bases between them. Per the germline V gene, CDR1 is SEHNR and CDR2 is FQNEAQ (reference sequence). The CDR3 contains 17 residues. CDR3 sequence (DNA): TGTGCCAGCAGCTTAAGGCCTAGGAGTGACGGCACAGATACGCAGTATTTT. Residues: CASSLRPRSDGTDTQYF.

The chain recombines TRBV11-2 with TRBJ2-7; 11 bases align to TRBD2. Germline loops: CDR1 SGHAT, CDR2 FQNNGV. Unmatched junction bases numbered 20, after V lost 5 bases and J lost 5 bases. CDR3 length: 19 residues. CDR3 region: CASSPTPGLAGFPPNEQYF. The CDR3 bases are TGTGCCAGCAGCCCTACCCCCGGACTAGCGGGTTTCCCTCCAAACGAGCAGTACTTC.

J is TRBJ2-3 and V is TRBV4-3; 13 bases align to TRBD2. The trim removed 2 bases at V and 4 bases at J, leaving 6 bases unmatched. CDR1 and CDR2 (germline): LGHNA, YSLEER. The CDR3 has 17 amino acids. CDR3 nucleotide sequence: TGCGCCAGCAGCCAACGAGGACTAGCGGGAGTCGCAGATACGCAGTATTTT. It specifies CASSQRGLAGVADTQYF.